A selection of T cell receptor beta chains follows, all from one sample in a study of shared clonotypes between healthy human individuals. TCRdb keeps only in-frame clones here, not all; method: immunoSEQ multiplex PCR. The sample includes roughly 2,000,000 clones, around 95% of them seen just once. What was sequenced was naive CD8+ T cells from PBMCs. These receptors were obtained from a man younger than 30 in good health. Some clones in this sample may be carry-over from other donors' samples. CDR3s include the opening cysteine and the closing phenylalanine or tryptophan. A D gene is named only where the DNA matches it firmly. The listing skips clone size in some rows; elsewhere it reads once, few, many or a size class.

J gene: TRBJ1-5
clone size: NA
D gene: NA
V gene: TRBV14
CDR3 DNA: TGTGCCAGCAGCCAGGCTCTCAATCAGCCCCAGCATTTT
CDR3 protein: CASSQALNQPQHF

J gene: TRBJ2-1
clone size: NA
D gene: NA
V gene: TRBV2
CDR3 DNA: TGTGCCAGCAGGACGGGACAAGGGGACTACAATGAGCAGTTCTTC
CDR3 protein: CASRTGQGDYNEQFF

J gene: TRBJ2-1
clone size: NA
D gene: TRBD2
V gene: TRBV29-1
CDR3 DNA: TGCAGCGCTAGCGGACAATACAATGAGCAGTTCTTC
CDR3 protein: CSASGQYNEQFF

J gene: TRBJ1-1
clone size: NA
D gene: NA
V gene: TRBV7-9
CDR3 DNA: TGTGCCAGCAGTTCTTCTTTGGATGGGGCCATGAACACTGAAGCTTTCTTT
CDR3 protein: CASSSSLDGAMNTEAFF

J gene: TRBJ2-7
clone size: NA
D gene: TRBD1
V gene: TRBV9
CDR3 DNA: TGTGCCAGCAGCGTAGACCGGACAGGGCTCTACGAGCAGTACTTC
CDR3 protein: CASSVDRTGLYEQYF

J gene: TRBJ1-2
clone size: NA
D gene: NA
V gene: TRBV5-4
CDR3 DNA: TGTGCCAGCAGCTTGGAGCCAGGGGATGTCTATGGCTACACCTTC
CDR3 protein: CASSLEPGDVYGYTF

J gene: TRBJ1-4
clone size: NA
D gene: TRBD1
V gene: TRBV6-5
CDR3 DNA: TGTGCCAGCAGTTTACGAGGGGGACAGCCTAATGAAAAACTGTTTTTT
CDR3 protein: CASSLRGGQPNEKLFF

J gene: TRBJ2-7
clone size: NA
D gene: TRBD1
V gene: TRBV4-1
CDR3 DNA: TGCGCCAGCAGCCAAGTCCGGACAGGTTTCTCCGCGAACGAGCAGTACTTC
CDR3 protein: CASSQVRTGFSANEQYF

J gene: TRBJ2-7
clone size: NA
D gene: NA
V gene: TRBV9
CDR3 DNA: TGTGCCAGCAGCGTAGGAGGGACGGGCTACGAGCAGTACTTC
CDR3 protein: CASSVGGTGYEQYF

J gene: TRBJ2-7
clone size: NA
D gene: NA
V gene: TRBV7-9
CDR3 DNA: TGTGCCAGCAGCTTACTAAGCAGGGAAGACGACGAGCAGTACTTC
CDR3 protein: CASSLLSREDDEQYF

J gene: TRBJ2-1
clone size: NA
D gene: TRBD2
V gene: TRBV19
CDR3 DNA: TGTGCCAGTAGTATAGGACCACTAGCGGGATCCAGCTCCTACAATGAGCAGTTCTTC
CDR3 protein: CASSIGPLAGSSSYNEQFF

J gene: TRBJ2-7
clone size: once
D gene: TRBD1
V gene: TRBV27
CDR3 DNA: TGTGCCAGCAGTTTATGGGGGACAGCCTCCTACGAGCAGTACTTC
CDR3 protein: CASSLWGTASYEQYF

J gene: TRBJ2-7
clone size: NA
D gene: NA
V gene: TRBV27
CDR3 DNA: TGTGCCAGCAGTTTATCGAGAAACTACGAGCAGTACTTC
CDR3 protein: CASSLSRNYEQYF

J gene: TRBJ2-7
clone size: NA
D gene: NA
V gene: TRBV7-9
CDR3 DNA: TGTGCCAGCAGACTAGGTTACGAGCAGTACTTC
CDR3 protein: CASRLGYEQYF

J gene: TRBJ2-3
clone size: NA
D gene: TRBD2
V gene: TRBV9
CDR3 DNA: TGTGCCAGCAGCGACCGCTTAGCGGGAGGGCTGTATACGCAGTATTTT
CDR3 protein: CASSDRLAGGLYTQYF

J gene: TRBJ1-2
clone size: NA
D gene: NA
V gene: TRBV7-9
CDR3 DNA: TGTGCCAGCAGCCTCCCTGAGGGGACCCACTATGGCTACACCTTC
CDR3 protein: CASSLPEGTHYGYTF

J gene: TRBJ2-4
clone size: NA
D gene: NA
V gene: TRBV19
CDR3 DNA: TGTGCCAGTAGTCCCCGACTAGTGGACATTCAGTACTTC
CDR3 protein: CASSPRLVDIQYF

J gene: TRBJ2-3
clone size: NA
D gene: TRBD1
V gene: TRBV7-3
CDR3 DNA: TGTGCCAGCAGCTTAACCCCCGGGACAGGGGACACAGATACGCAGTATTTT
CDR3 protein: CASSLTPGTGDTDTQYF

J gene: TRBJ1-5
clone size: NA
D gene: NA
V gene: TRBV5-8
CDR3 DNA: TGTGCCAGCAGCTTGGTACCCGCTAGTGGGCCCCAGCATTTT
CDR3 protein: CASSLVPASGPQHF

J gene: TRBJ2-7
clone size: NA
D gene: NA
V gene: TRBV7-9
CDR3 DNA: TGTGCCAGCAGCTCTACAGGGAAACCTACCTACGAGCAGTACTTC
CDR3 protein: CASSSTGKPTYEQYF